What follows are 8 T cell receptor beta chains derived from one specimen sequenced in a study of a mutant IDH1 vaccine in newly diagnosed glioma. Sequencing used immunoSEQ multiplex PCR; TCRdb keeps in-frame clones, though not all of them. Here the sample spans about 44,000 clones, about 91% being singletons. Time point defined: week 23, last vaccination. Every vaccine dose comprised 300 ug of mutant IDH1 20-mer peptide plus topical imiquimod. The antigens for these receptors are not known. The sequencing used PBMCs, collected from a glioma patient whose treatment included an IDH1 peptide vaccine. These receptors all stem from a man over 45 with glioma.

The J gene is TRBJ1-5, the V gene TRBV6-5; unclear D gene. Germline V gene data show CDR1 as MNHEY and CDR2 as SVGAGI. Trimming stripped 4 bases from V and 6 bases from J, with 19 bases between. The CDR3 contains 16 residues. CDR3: CASSFTAQQLGQPQHF. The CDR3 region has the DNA TGTGCCAGCAGTTTCACGGCCCAGCAGTTGGGTCAGCCCCAGCATTTT.

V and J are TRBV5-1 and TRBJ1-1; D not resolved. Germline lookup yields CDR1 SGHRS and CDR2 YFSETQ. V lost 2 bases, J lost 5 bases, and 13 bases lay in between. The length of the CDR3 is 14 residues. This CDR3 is CASSFNFRQTEAFF. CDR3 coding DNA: TGCGCCAGCAGCTTCAATTTCAGGCAAACTGAAGCTTTCTTT. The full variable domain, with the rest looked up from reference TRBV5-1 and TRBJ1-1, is KAGVTQTPRYLIKTRGQQVTLSCSPISGHRSVSWYQQTPGQGLQFLFEYFSETQRNKGNFPGRFSGRQFSNSRSEMNVSTLELGDSALYLCASSFNFRQTEAFFGQGTRLTVV.

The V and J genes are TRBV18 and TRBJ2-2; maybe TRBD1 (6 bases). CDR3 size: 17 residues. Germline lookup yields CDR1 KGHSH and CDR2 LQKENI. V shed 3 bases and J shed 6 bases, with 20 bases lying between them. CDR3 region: CASSPPRGSGIPGELFF. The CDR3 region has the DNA TGTGCCAGCTCACCCCCCAGGGGCTCGGGGATTCCCGGGGAGCTGTTTTTT. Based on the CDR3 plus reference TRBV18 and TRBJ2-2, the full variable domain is NAGVMQNPRHLVRRRGQEARLRCSPMKGHSHVYWYRQLPEEGLKFMVYLQKENIIDESGMPKERFSAEFPKEGPSILRIQQVVRGDSAAYFCASSPPRGSGIPGELFFGEGSRLTVL.

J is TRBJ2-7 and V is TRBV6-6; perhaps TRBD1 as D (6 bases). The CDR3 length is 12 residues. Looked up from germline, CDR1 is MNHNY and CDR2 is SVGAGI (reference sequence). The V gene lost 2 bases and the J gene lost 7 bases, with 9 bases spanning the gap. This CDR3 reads CASSYGGGEQYF. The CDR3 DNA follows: TGTGCCAGCAGTTACGGGGGCGGGGAGCAGTACTTC.

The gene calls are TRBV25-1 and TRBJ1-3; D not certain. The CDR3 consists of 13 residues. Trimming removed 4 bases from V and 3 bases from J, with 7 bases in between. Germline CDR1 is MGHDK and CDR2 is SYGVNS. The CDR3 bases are TGTGCCAGCAGTGCCTCCAGTGGAAACACCATATATTTT. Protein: CASSASSGNTIYF.

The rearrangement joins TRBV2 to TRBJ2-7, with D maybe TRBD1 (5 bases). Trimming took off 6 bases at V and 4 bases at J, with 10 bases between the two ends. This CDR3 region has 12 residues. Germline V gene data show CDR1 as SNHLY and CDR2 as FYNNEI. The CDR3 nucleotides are TGTGCCAGCAGCCTAGACAGATACGAGCAGTACTTC. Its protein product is CASSLDRYEQYF.

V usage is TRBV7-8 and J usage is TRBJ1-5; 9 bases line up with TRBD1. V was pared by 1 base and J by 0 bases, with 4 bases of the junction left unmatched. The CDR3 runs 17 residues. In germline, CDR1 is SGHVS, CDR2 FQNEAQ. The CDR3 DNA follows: TGTGCCAGCAGCTTAGAGCGACAGGGGGGTAGCAATCAGCCCCAGCATTTT. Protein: CASSLERQGGSNQPQHF.

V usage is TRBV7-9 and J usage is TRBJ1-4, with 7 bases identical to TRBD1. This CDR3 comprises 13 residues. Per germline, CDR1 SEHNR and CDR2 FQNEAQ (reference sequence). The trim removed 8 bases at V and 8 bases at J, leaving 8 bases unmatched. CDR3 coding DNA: TGTGCCAGCGGCGAGGGGGCTGGGGAAAAACTGTTTTTT. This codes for CASGEGAGEKLFF.